Each of the 9 T cell receptor beta chains below was sequenced from the same sample in a study of blood T cell repertoires in COVID-19 (dated by TCRdb to about 2020). Libraries were made using the immunoSEQ multiplex PCR assay. The immuneACCESS repertoire file appears here via TCRdb, limited to in-frame rearrangements. These files lack a portion of the clones; in checked studies, under half of the deficit traces to unresolved V genes, and the cause of the others is not known. For this sample there are 250,000 to 300,000 clones; approximately 84% appear just once. The leading ten clones occupy 15% to 17% of the sample. The sequenced sample was PBMCs or T cells enriched from blood (not recorded which). The receptors shown here come from a man between 18 and 29 years old who had recovered from COVID-19.

This clone has more than one count but fewer than ten. This sequence joins TRBV7-8 and TRBJ2-3; D possibly corresponds to TRBD1 (5 bases). The CDR3 consists of 14 residues. The V end lost 9 bases, the J end lost 0 bases, and 13 bases lay between the germline ends. Germline V gene lookup returns CDR1 SGHVS and CDR2 FQNEAQ. The CDR3 spells CASSTQASTDTQYF. CDR3 sequence (DNA): TGTGCCAGTAGCACACAGGCTAGCACAGATACGCAGTATTTT.

The genes are TRBV6-5 and TRBJ1-2; D remains unclear. This CDR3 has 12 residues. Trimming left V 6 bases short and J 5 bases short, with 10 bases between. In germline, CDR1 is MNHEY, CDR2 SVGAGI. The DNA of the CDR3 is TGTGCCAGCAGAGACGGAGGATATGGCTACACCTTC. Residues: CASRDGGYGYTF.

The genes are TRBV6-5 and TRBJ2-2; 10 positions match TRBD1. The germline gives CDR1 MNHEY, CDR2 SVGAGI. The CDR3 length is 15 residues. The V segment lost 5 bases and the J segment 6 bases; nucleotides outside the gene matches: 6. The DNA for the CDR3 is TGTGCCAGCAGTCCATGGGACAGGGGACCCGGGGAGCTGTTTTTT. It translates to CASSPWDRGPGELFF.

The V and J genes are TRBV19 and TRBJ2-2; D gene ambiguous. The length of the CDR3 is 14 residues. Trimming left V 7 bases short and J 0 bases short, with 9 bases between. CDR1 is LNHDA, CDR2 SQIVND, per germline (reference sequence). The CDR3 bases are TGTGCCAGTATCCGAGGAGCGAACACCGGGGAGCTGTTTTTT. Translation gives CASIRGANTGELFF.

V gene TRBV7-2 combines with J gene TRBJ2-1; 10 bases map to TRBD2. This CDR3 spans 16 amino acids. Germline CDR1 is SGHTA and CDR2 is FQGNSA. The junction had 7 bases not matched to a gene; V was cut back by 1 base and J by 7 bases. The CDR3 nucleotides are TGTGCCAGCAGCTTAGGCCCAGCGGGGGGGCTTAATGAGCAGTTCTTC. The encoded protein is CASSLGPAGGLNEQFF.

This chain links TRBV10-3 with TRBJ2-2; 7 nucleotides align to TRBD2. After removal of 11 bases from V and 1 base from J, the junction contained 10 bases not matched to a gene. The germline V gene has CDR1 ENHRY and CDR2 SYGVKD. This CDR3 spans 15 amino acids. CDR3: CAAKASGGNTGELFF. CDR3 nucleotides: TGTGCCGCAAAGGCTAGCGGTGGGAACACCGGGGAGCTGTTTTTT.

This chain joins TRBV5-5 and TRBJ2-1; 7 nucleotides align to TRBD2. Germline lookup yields CDR1 SGHKS and CDR2 YYEKEE (reference sequence). CDR3 size: 15 residues. V was pared by 4 bases and J by 2 bases, with 6 bases of the junction left unmatched. CDR3 nucleotides: TGTGCCAGCAGCCCCGGACTAGGAACCTACAATGAGCAGTTCTTC. This codes for CASSPGLGTYNEQFF.

This rearrangement joins TRBV5-1 to TRBJ2-3; TRBD1 agrees at 7 bases. Unmatched junction bases numbered 9, after V lost 4 bases and J lost 4 bases. CDR3 length: 15 amino acids. Germline V gene data show CDR1 as SGHRS and CDR2 as YFSETQ. The CDR3 DNA sequence: TGCGCCAGCAGCGCACCCGAGACAGGGTCAGATACGCAGTATTTT. Amino acids: CASSAPETGSDTQYF.

The V and J genes are TRBV5-1 and TRBJ2-3; 9 bases fit TRBD2. Germline V gene lookup returns CDR1 SGHRS and CDR2 YFSETQ. Trimming took 4 bases from V and 2 from J; bases not matched to a gene: 5. This CDR3 has 15 residues. DNA of the CDR3: TGCGCCAGCAGCCCGACTAGCGGCTACACAGATACGCAGTATTTT. This gives the protein CASSPTSGYTDTQYF.